Sequencing of this T cell receptor (beta chain) was carried out in a study of blood T cell repertoires in COVID-19. The wider study: Both acute and convalescent COVID-19 samples were obtained from the United States, Italy and Spain. Sample material is recorded as cDNA or gDNA derived from T cells, B-cell-depleted T cells, or PBMCs.

Original processing methods: Amplifying reference gene primers gave estimates of nucleated cell counts. Clones were read by immunoSEQ multiplex PCR, and TCRdb kept only the in-frame ones, dropping some. V, J and clone size are those of that table, while D and trimming were read from the DNA. The table includes 50,000 to 65,000 clones, 85% to 90% detected once. This clone was counted only a few times. The V and J ends lost 2 bases and 0 bases respectively, with 12 bases between them. Germline loops: CDR1 PRHDT, CDR2 FYEKMQ (reference sequence). The CDR3 consists of 16 residues. The chain combines TRBV13 with TRBJ2-3; D not resolved. The sequence came from a man aged 40-49 years with active COVID-19. Sequenced input: peripheral blood. Here the CDR3 DNA reads TGTGCCAGCAGCTTACTCCAGGTATCTAGCACAGATACGCAGTATTTT. The encoded protein is CASSLLQVSSTDTQYF.